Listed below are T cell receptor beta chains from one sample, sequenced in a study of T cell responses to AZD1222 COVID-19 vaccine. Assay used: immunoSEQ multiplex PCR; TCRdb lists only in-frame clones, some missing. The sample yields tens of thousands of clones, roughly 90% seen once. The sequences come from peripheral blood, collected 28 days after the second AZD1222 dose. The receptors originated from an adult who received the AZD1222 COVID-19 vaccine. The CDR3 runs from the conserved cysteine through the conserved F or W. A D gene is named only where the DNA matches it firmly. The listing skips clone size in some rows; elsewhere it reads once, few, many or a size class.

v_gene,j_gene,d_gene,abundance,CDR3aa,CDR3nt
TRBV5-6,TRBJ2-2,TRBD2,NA,CASSLAAGGPVGELFF,TGTGCCAGCAGCTTGGCAGCGGGGGGGCCGGTCGGGGAGCTGTTTTTT
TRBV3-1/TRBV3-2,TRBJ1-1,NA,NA,CASSHRTGDTEAFF,TGTGCCAGCAGCCACCGGACGGGGGACACTGAAGCTTTCTTT
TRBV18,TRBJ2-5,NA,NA,CASSPIVGSETQYF,TGTGCCAGCTCACCGATCGTAGGGTCGGAGACCCAGTACTTC
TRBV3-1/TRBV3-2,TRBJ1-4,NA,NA,CASSHRDHASEKLFF,TGTGCCAGCAGCCACCGGGACCACGCTTCGGAAAAACTGTTTTTT
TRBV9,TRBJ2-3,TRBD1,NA,CASSADRSYDTQYF,TGTGCCAGCAGCGCGGACAGGTCCTACGATACGCAGTATTTT
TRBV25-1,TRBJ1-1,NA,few,CASSDPGLRPRAFF,TGTGCCAGCAGTGACCCAGGGTTAAGGCCTCGGGCTTTCTTT
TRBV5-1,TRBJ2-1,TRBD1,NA,CASSIGQGADEQFF,TGCGCCAGCAGCATTGGACAGGGGGCTGATGAGCAGTTCTTC
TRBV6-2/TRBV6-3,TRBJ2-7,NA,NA,CASSYSRYSGPYEQYF,TGTGCCAGCAGTTACTCGAGATATTCGGGGCCCTACGAGCAGTACTTC
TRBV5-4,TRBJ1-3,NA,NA,CASSLEASGNTIYF,TGTGCCAGCAGCTTGGAAGCCTCTGGAAACACCATATATTTT
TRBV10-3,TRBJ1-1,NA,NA,CAIRDTGLGNTEAFF,TGTGCCATCAGAGATACAGGGTTAGGGAACACTGAAGCTTTCTTT
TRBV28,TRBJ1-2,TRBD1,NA,CASSRIGQGSGYTF,TGTGCCAGCAGTCGGATAGGACAGGGCTCCGGCTACACCTTC
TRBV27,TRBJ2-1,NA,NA,CASRRDDLSSYNEQFF,TGTGCCAGCAGACGGGACGACTTAAGCTCCTACAATGAGCAGTTCTTC
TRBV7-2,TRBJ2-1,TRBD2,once,CASSLVGGLAGNNEQFF,TGTGCCAGCAGCTTAGTGGGGGGACTAGCGGGGAACAATGAGCAGTTCTTC
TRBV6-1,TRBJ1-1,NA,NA,CASSEWAGQGTEAFF,TGTGCCAGCAGTGAATGGGCAGGCCAGGGGACTGAAGCTTTCTTT
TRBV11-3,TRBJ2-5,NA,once,CASSLQVQETQYF,TGTGCCAGCAGCTTACAGGTGCAAGAGACCCAGTACTTC
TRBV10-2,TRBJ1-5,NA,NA,CASRKAGVNQPQHF,TGCGCCAGCAGAAAGGCAGGGGTAAATCAGCCCCAGCATTTT
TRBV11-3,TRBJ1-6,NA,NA,CASTWGQKDSPLHF,TGTGCCAGCACCTGGGGGCAAAAGGATTCACCCCTCCACTTT
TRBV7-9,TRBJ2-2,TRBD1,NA,CASSKTTGRTGELFF,TGTGCCAGCAGCAAGACGACAGGGAGAACCGGGGAGCTGTTTTTT
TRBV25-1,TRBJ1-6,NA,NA,CASRGDGHFNSPLHF,TGTGCCAGCAGGGGGGACGGCCACTTTAATTCACCCCTCCACTTT
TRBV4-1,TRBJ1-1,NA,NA,CASAGLRNTEAFF,TGCGCCAGCGCCGGCCTTCGGAACACTGAAGCTTTCTTT
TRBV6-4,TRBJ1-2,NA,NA,CASSVGVNYGYTF,TGTGCCAGCAGTGTGGGAGTAAACTATGGCTACACCTTC
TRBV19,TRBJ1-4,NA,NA,CASRGATGEKLFF,TGTGCCAGTAGAGGGGCGACGGGTGAAAAACTGTTTTTT
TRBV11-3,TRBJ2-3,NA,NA,CASRRSGTPDTQYF,TGTGCCAGCAGGCGGAGCGGAACCCCAGATACGCAGTATTTT
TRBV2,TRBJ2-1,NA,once,CASSDGLSSYNEQFF,TGTGCCAGCAGTGACGGCCTTAGCTCCTACAATGAGCAGTTCTTC
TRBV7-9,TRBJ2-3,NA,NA,CASSLGGSGLGSTDTQYF,TGTGCCAGCAGCCTAGGGGGGTCAGGGCTGGGTTCCACAGATACGCAGTATTTT
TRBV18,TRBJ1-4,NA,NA,CASWTLANEKLFF,TGTGCCAGCTGGACATTGGCTAATGAAAAACTGTTTTTT
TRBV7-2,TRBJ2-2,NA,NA,CASSPLASWNTGELFF,TGTGCCAGCAGCCCACTAGCCAGCTGGAACACCGGGGAGCTGTTTTTT
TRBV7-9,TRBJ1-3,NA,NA,CASSLGPEMGPGNTIYF,TGTGCCAGCAGCTTGGGTCCTGAGATGGGTCCTGGAAACACCATATATTTT
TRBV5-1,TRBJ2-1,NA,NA,CASSLSSSSQNEQFF,TGCGCCAGCAGCTTGAGTTCCTCTTCGCAGAATGAGCAGTTCTTC
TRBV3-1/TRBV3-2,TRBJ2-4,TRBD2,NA,CASSQDRLAGANIQYF,TGTGCCAGCAGCCAAGATAGGCTAGCGGGAGCAAACATTCAGTACTTC
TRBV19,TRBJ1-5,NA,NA,CASSIVEGGNQPQHF,TGTGCCAGTAGTATCGTCGAGGGAGGCAATCAGCCCCAGCATTTT
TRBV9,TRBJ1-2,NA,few,CASSASQGWGYGYTF,TGTGCCAGCAGCGCGTCACAGGGTTGGGGCTATGGCTACACCTTC
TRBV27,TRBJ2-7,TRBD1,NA,CASSSGTGGYEQYF,TGTGCCAGCAGCTCCGGGACAGGGGGCTACGAGCAGTACTTC
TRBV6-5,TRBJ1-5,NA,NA,CASSYSGQGHQPQHF,TGTGCCAGCAGTTACTCCGGGCAGGGCCACCAGCCCCAGCATTTT
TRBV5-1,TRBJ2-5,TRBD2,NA,CASDLQSGDGETQYF,TGCGCCAGCGATCTCCAAAGCGGGGACGGGGAGACCCAGTACTTC
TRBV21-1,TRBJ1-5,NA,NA,CASSKEGGARNNSNQPQHF,TGTGCCAGCAGCAAAGAAGGGGGCGCCAGGAACAATAGCAATCAGCCCCAGCATTTT
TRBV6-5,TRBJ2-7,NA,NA,CASSSGVSYEQYF,TGTGCCAGCAGTTCCGGGGTCTCCTACGAGCAGTACTTC
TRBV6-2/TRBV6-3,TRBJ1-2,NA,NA,CASSPVEMGNYGYTF,TGTGCCAGCAGTCCCGTCGAAATGGGAAACTATGGCTACACCTTC
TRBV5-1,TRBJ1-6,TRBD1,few,CASSKGQGADSPLHF,TGCGCCAGCAGCAAGGGACAGGGGGCTGATTCACCCCTCCACTTT
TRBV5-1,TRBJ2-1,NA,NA,CASRQVGVSYNEQFF,TGCGCCAGCAGACAAGTCGGGGTTTCCTACAATGAGCAGTTCTTC
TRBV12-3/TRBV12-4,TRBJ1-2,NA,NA,CASSTSLYGYTF,TGTGCCAGCAGCACATCCCTCTATGGCTACACCTTC
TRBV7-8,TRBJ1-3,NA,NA,CASSLAQSGMSSGNTIYF,TGTGCCAGCAGCTTAGCCCAATCCGGGATGAGCTCTGGAAACACCATATATTTT
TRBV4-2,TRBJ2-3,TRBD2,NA,CASSRGGPNTDTQYF,TGTGCCAGCAGCCGCGGGGGGCCTAACACAGATACGCAGTATTTT
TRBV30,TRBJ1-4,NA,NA,CAWNPGILEKLFF,TGTGCCTGGAACCCGGGAATCCTTGAAAAACTGTTTTTT
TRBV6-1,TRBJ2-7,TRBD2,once,CASSEGTSSYEQYF,TGTGCCAGCAGTGAGGGGACTAGCTCCTACGAGCAGTACTTC
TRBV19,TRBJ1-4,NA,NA,CASSIGTPEKLFF,TGTGCCAGTAGTATCGGGACACCCGAAAAACTGTTTTTT
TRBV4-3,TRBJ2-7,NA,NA,CASSQDGEAYEQYF,TGCGCCAGCAGCCAAGACGGCGAAGCCTACGAGCAGTACTTC
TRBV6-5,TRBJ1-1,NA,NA,CASSYSGSLGAFF,TGTGCCAGCAGTTACTCGGGTTCCCTAGGGGCTTTCTTT
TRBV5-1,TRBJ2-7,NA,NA,CASSWRGGEQYF,TGCGCCAGCAGCTGGAGGGGAGGTGAGCAGTACTTC
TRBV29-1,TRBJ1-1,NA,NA,CSVIQGHTEAFF,TGCAGCGTCATTCAGGGTCACACTGAAGCTTTCTTT
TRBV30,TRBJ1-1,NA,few,CAWSVERNEAFF,TGTGCCTGGAGTGTAGAACGAAATGAAGCTTTCTTT
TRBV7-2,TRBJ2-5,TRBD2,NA,CASSERTSGGPSSETQYF,TGTGCCAGCAGCGAAAGGACTAGCGGGGGACCTTCTAGCGAGACCCAGTACTTC
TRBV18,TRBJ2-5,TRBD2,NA,CASSRRTPREDQYF,TGTGCCAGCTCACGCCGGACACCCCGGGAGGACCAGTACTTC